This T cell receptor (beta chain) was sequenced in a study of shared clonotypes between healthy human individuals (dated by TCRdb to about 2020). At the level of the whole study: Two women and a few men aged 18 to 49 years were included in the cohort. The study deeply sequenced blood TCR repertoires of several healthy adults to estimate repertoire size and the extent of clonotype sharing between individuals. To increase sequencing depth and limit assay-specific biases, TCR repertoire library preparation and sequencing were carried out by different laboratories using diverse techniques. Between about 0.94 and 8.9 billion PBMCs per donor were obtained by leukapheresis.

General study outcomes and caveats: The genetic and exposure-history diversity represented was limited by the small number of donors. Pairwise subsampling led to the expectation that sequencing depth would affect the degree of clonotype sharing among donors. Sampling was limited to blood, and TCR repertoires in tissue likely differ from TCR repertoires in blood.

Using the deep immunoSEQ assay, multiplex PCR amplified TCR CDR3 regions from genomic DNA. For each cell subset, the extracted genomic DNA was distributed evenly across all wells of several immunoSEQ 96-well plates, and each plate served as one replicate. Each replicate PCR for unsorted PBMC received 300 to 350 ng genomic DNA, equal to 25,000 to 35,000 T cell genomes. Ten immunoSEQ deep assay plates were used to sequence the unsorted PBMC genomic DNA. Purified libraries were measured with a Qubit 3.0 fluorometer, size-checked on a Bioanalyzer 2100, and measured again with the KAPA Library Quantification kit. Every immunoSEQ 96-well plate was sequenced on a separate single-read 150-cycle Illumina NextSeq 550 flow cell. As for the authors' bioinformatics: The immunoSEQ output contained only junctional sequences without quality scores, so filtering could not match that applied to full-length reads. Sequences were annotated with PyIR, a Python wrapper for IgBLAST v1.9, using IMGT germline references to assign V/J genes and CDR3. Reads with weak V/J assignments (E-value above 1e-6), missing CDR3, stop codons, out-of-frame junctions, or ambiguous translated residues were removed. V3J clonotypes were defined as sequences sharing the same inferred V gene, J gene, and CDR3 amino acid sequence. Percentage overlap between repertoires was computed as shared unique clonotypes divided by the size of the smaller repertoire. Three approaches were used to assess repertoire richness: RTK rarefaction, the Chao1 estimator, and Recon v2.1 estimates of unobserved clonotypes. The immuneACCESS repertoire file appears here via TCRdb, limited to in-frame rearrangements. These files lack a portion of the clones; in checked studies, under half of the deficit traces to unresolved V genes, and the cause of the others is not known. The V and J calls and clone size come from that table; D and trimming were worked out from the DNA. This sample gives some 480,000 clones in total; roughly 78% of them show up just once. Less than 15% of the sample is in the top ten clones.

With respect to this clone: Its antigen has not been determined. Qualities for individual bases were not recorded, and no much larger clone is one base off.

The germline V gene encodes CDR1 SGHNT and CDR2 YYREEE (reference sequence). Spanning cysteine to phenylalanine, the CDR3 consists of 16 amino acids. The sequence is cut down to CDR3 DNA, 48 bases in frame from base 1. V is reduced by 2 bases and J by 9 bases, leaving a spacing of 21 bases between them. The donors were healthy, HIV-negative adults who had no recently reported acute infections or vaccinations. Every donor was a Caucasian adult living in Nashville, Tennessee, USA. For unsorted samples, about 90 million PBMCs were counted, and genomic DNA was extracted using the QIAamp DNA Blood Mini kit. Blood was obtained by leukapheresis, after which PBMCs were separated by Ficoll-Histopaque density gradient centrifugation and cryopreserved in liquid nitrogen vapor phase.

The V and J segments used are TRBV5-4 and TRBJ2-1; the D gene could be TRBD1 or TRBD2, each one agreeing over 7 bases. The sample was PBMCs. The sequence came from a middle-aged woman in good health. Some clones in this sample may be carry-over from other donors' samples. The DNA is as follows: TGTGCCAGCAGCTTAGGGGGCGGCGGGAGTGCGGGTGAGCAGTTCTTC. Its translation is CASSLGGGGSAGEQFF.